This is a list of T cell receptor beta chains from one sample in a study of Graves' ophthalmopathy and Graves' hyperthyroidism. TCRdb called the multiplex PCR reads again in MiXCR, with one record for every CDR3 protein. Among 200,000 to 250,000 distinct CDR3 sequences, 45% were seen once, and the ten largest hold approximately 51%. Sequenced: peripheral blood. The source of these receptors is an adult man with Graves' ophthalmopathy. Each CDR3 is given with its conserved first and last residue. D genes are given only for firm matches. A row's size may be missing; if present it is once, few, many or a size class.

14,TRBJ2-5,.,few,TRBV12-3/TRBV12-4,TGTGCCAGCAGTCCAGACGAATTCCAAGAGACCCAGTACTTC,CASSPDEFQETQYF
15,TRBJ1-5,TRBD1,.,TRBV18,TGTGCCAGCTCACCGCCGGACAGGGAAGATCAGCCCCAGCATTTT,CASSPPDREDQPQHF
17,TRBJ2-5,TRBD2,few,TRBV24-1,TGTGCCACCAGTGACCCCGGACTAGCGGGAGCGTCAGAGACCCAGTACTTC,CATSDPGLAGASETQYF
16,TRBJ2-2,TRBD1,.,TRBV11-2,TGTGCCAGCTCCTTGGGACAGGCGACGAACACCGGGGAGCTGTTTTTT,CASSLGQATNTGELFF
14,TRBJ2-2,TRBD1,.,TRBV24-1,TGTGCCCCCACAGGGGGCAGGTACACCGGGGAGCTGTTTTTT,CAPTGGRYTGELFF
16,TRBJ2-7,.,.,TRBV10-3,TGTGCCATCAGTGAAACGCTTGACAGGGAGGTATACGGGCAGTACTTC,CAISETLDREVYGQYF
14,TRBJ1-4,TRBD1,.,TRBV7-9,TGTGCCAGCAGAGGACAGGCAACTAATGAAAAACTGTTTTTT,CASRGQATNEKLFF
15,TRBJ1-5,.,.,TRBV19,TGTGCCAGTAGCCGAGGGGTCTTGAGCAATCAGCCCCAGCATTTT,CASSRGVLSNQPQHF
11,TRBJ2-7,.,.,TRBV10-3,TGTGCCAGCCGGGACATTTACGAGCAGTACTTC,CASRDIYEQYF
12,TRBJ2-5,TRBD1,many,TRBV29-1,TGCAGCGTTGCCACAGGGGGGGAGACCCAGTACTTC,CSVATGGETQYF
13,TRBJ1-2,.,.,TRBV27,TGTGCCAGCAGGGACAGATCCTTCTATGGCTACACCTTC,CASRDRSFYGYTF
13,TRBJ1-2,.,.,TRBV19,TGTGCCAGTAGTACTCACGATTTAAATGGCTACACCTTC,CASSTHDLNGYTF
12,TRBJ1-1,.,.,TRBV29-1,TGCAGCGTTGACGAGCTGAACACTGAAGCTTTCTTT,CSVDELNTEAFF
15,TRBJ1-4,.,.,TRBV10-3,TGTGCCATCAGTGAGGGACAACTAGGACAAGAAAAACTGTTTTTT,CAISEGQLGQEKLFF
14,TRBJ2-5,.,.,TRBV20-1,TGCAGTGCTAGAGATAGGGTGTACCAAGAGACCCAGTACTTC,CSARDRVYQETQYF
15,TRBJ1-4,.,few,TRBV4-1,TGCGCCAGCAGCCAAGTCCGGGCTGGGAATGAAAAACTGTTTTTT,CASSQVRAGNEKLFF
12,TRBJ2-7,.,.,TRBV6-1,TGTGCCAGCAGTCCCCCGGACCCCACGCAGTACTTC,CASSPPDPTQYF
16,TRBJ1-6,TRBD1,few,TRBV5-6,TGTGCCAGCAGCGCCCACCCAGGACAGGTTAATTCACCCCTCCACTTT,CASSAHPGQVNSPLHF
14,TRBJ1-2,.,many,TRBV7-9,TGTGCCAGCACGTGGGACGGAGCTAACTATGGCTACACCTTC,CASTWDGANYGYTF
11,TRBJ1-2,TRBD1,.,TRBV20-1,TGCAGTGCCCGCGGACAGGATGGCTACACCTTC,CSARGQDGYTF
13,TRBJ2-3,TRBD1,.,TRBV29-1,TGCAGCGTTGCAGGGGGTGGTGAAGATACGCAGTATTTT,CSVAGGGEDTQYF
17,TRBJ2-2,TRBD1,.,TRBV20-1,TGCAGTGCTAGAGATCCCTTCGGGACAGGCGTCACCGGGGAGCTGTTTTTT,CSARDPFGTGVTGELFF
15,TRBJ2-7,.,.,TRBV7-6,TGTGCCAGCAGCTTAGGAGGTAGGAGCTCCTACGAGCAGTACTTC,CASSLGGRSSYEQYF
19,TRBJ2-6,TRBD2,.,TRBV6-5,TGTGCCAGCAGTTCCTCGCCCCTAGCGGGGAGCTCTGGGGCCAACGTCCTGACTTTC,CASSSSPLAGSSGANVLTF
14,TRBJ2-5,TRBD2,many,TRBV29-1,TGCAGCGTTGGTTTAGCGGGCCAACAAGAGACCCAGTACTTC,CSVGLAGQQETQYF
16,TRBJ2-7,.,once,TRBV25-1,TGTGCCAGCAGCTTAGGTACCGAATGGGGAAGTGACGAGCAGTACTTC,CASSLGTEWGSDEQYF
13,TRBJ2-5,.,many,TRBV7-9,TGTGCCAGCAGCCTTGGGGCCCAAGAGACCCAGTACTTC,CASSLGAQETQYF
13,TRBJ2-5,.,.,TRBV20-1,TGCAGTGCCCCGCACAGGGTAGGAGAGACCCAGTACTTC,CSAPHRVGETQYF
13,TRBJ2-7,.,few,TRBV9,TGTGCCAGCAGCCCGAGAGGGGGGGGCGAGCAGTACTTC,CASSPRGGGEQYF
13,TRBJ2-7,TRBD1,few,TRBV6-6,TGTGCCAGCAGTTCACCAGGGGGCAACGAGCAGTACTTC,CASSSPGGNEQYF
14,TRBJ2-7,TRBD2,few,TRBV20-1,TGCAGTGCTGGGAGGGCCCAGAGCTCCTACGAGCAGTACTTC,CSAGRAQSSYEQYF
15,TRBJ2-5,TRBD2,.,TRBV5-4,TGTGCCAGCACCCCAGAGGCGGGGGGCCAAGAGACCCAGTACTTC,CASTPEAGGQETQYF
14,TRBJ2-7,.,.,TRBV29-1,TGCAGCGTTGAAGGGGACATTAGCTCCTACGAGCAGTACTTC,CSVEGDISSYEQYF
13,TRBJ2-7,TRBD1,many,TRBV29-1,TGCAGCGTTGCGGGACAGGGCGCCTACGAGCAGTACTTC,CSVAGQGAYEQYF
14,TRBJ1-3,.,few,TRBV12-3/TRBV12-4,TGTGCCAGCAGCCGGCGTGGGGCGCGAAACACCATATATTTT,CASSRRGARNTIYF
12,TRBJ1-1,.,.,TRBV30,TGTGCCTGGAGTGTCTTGAGAGGGAGAGCTTTCTTT,CAWSVLRGRAFF
14,TRBJ1-2,TRBD1,.,TRBV7-9,TGTGCCAGCAGCCTCGGGACAGGGGAAGATGGCTACACCTTC,CASSLGTGEDGYTF
19,TRBJ1-1,.,.,TRBV7-2,TGTGCCAGCAGCCAAGATCGGGAGGGGGACTCCCTAAAAATCACTGAAGCTTTCTTT,CASSQDREGDSLKITEAFF
16,TRBJ2-5,.,.,TRBV10-3,TGTGCCATCAGTGACTCGGGAGCAGGGCCCCGGGAGACCCAGTACTTC,CAISDSGAGPRETQYF
13,TRBJ2-7,TRBD1,few,TRBV7-8,TGTGCCAGCACCCCCGGGACAGTAATAGAGCAGTACTTC,CASTPGTVIEQYF
12,TRBJ2-2,.,few,TRBV29-1,TGCAGCGTTTATCTTGGGTCCGGGGAGCTGTTTTTT,CSVYLGSGELFF
14,TRBJ1-2,.,.,TRBV7-2,TGTGCCAGCAGCTTAATCCGGGGGGCAAATGGCTACACCTTC,CASSLIRGANGYTF
16,TRBJ1-2,.,.,TRBV7-9,TGCGCCAGCAGCCAAGTGGGGGGTCCCCTTAACTATGGCTACACCTTC,CASSQVGGPLNYGYTF
15,TRBJ1-5,.,.,TRBV2,TGTGCCAGCAGTGAATCGGGGTTAGCAGGTCAGCCCCAGCATTTT,CASSESGLAGQPQHF
13,TRBJ1-1,.,once,TRBV20-1,TGCAATGCTAGTCAGCAGGGGAACACTGAAGCTTTCTTT,CNASQQGNTEAFF
14,TRBJ1-4,.,few,TRBV7-2,TGTGCCAGCAGCTTGGGTGTATCGGGTGAAAAACTGTTTTTT,CASSLGVSGEKLFF
17,TRBJ1-1,TRBD1,few,TRBV14,TGTGCCAGCAGCCAAGATCGGCGGGACAGTGGGAACACTGAAGCTTTCTTT,CASSQDRRDSGNTEAFF
14,TRBJ2-3,TRBD1,.,TRBV7-3,TGTGCCAGCAGCTCACGGACAGGGGAGGATACGCAGTATTTT,CASSSRTGEDTQYF
14,TRBJ1-5,TRBD1,few,TRBV20-1,TGCAGTGCTCTCCGGACAGGGGAGAGGCAGCCCCAGCATTTT,CSALRTGERQPQHF
12,TRBJ1-1,.,many,TRBV10-2,TGCGCCAGCAGTGATCTCAACACTGAAGCTTTCTTT,CASSDLNTEAFF
14,TRBJ1-1,.,few,TRBV3-1,TGTGCCAGCAGCCAACGGCAGACCAACACTGAAGCTTTCTTT,CASSQRQTNTEAFF
15,TRBJ2-7,TRBD1,.,TRBV10-3,TGTGCCATCAGTGACCCCGGACAGGGCCACTACGAGCAGTACTTC,CAISDPGQGHYEQYF
12,TRBJ2-5,.,.,TRBV12-3/TRBV12-4,TGTGCCAGCAGCGGCAGGGAAGAGACCCAGTACTTC,CASSGREETQYF
13,TRBJ1-1,.,once,TRBV6-2/TRBV6-3,TGTGCCAGCAGTTGGGGCAGGGGCACTGAAGCTTTCTTT,CASSWGRGTEAFF
15,TRBJ2-7,.,many,TRBV10-2,TGCGCCAGCAGTGACCGGGACGGACAATACTACGAGCAGTACTTC,CASSDRDGQYYEQYF
14,TRBJ2-7,TRBD1,once,TRBV6-1,TGTGCCAGCAGGACAGGGATGAGAGGTTACGAGCAGTACTTC,CASRTGMRGYEQYF
13,TRBJ2-5,TRBD2,few,TRBV10-3,TGTGCCATCAACCGGGACTACAAAGAGACCCAGTACTTC,CAINRDYKETQYF